This T cell receptor (beta chain) was documented in a study of blood T cell repertoires in COVID-19. Turning to the study itself: From the United States, Italy and Spain came samples of acute and convalescent COVID-19. Nucleic acid was either cDNA or gDNA, and it came from T cells, B-cell-depleted T cells, or PBMCs.

Authors' analysis steps: Amplification of reference gene primers was used by the study to estimate nucleated cell counts. The table came from immunoSEQ multiplex PCR; TCRdb's copy has only in-frame clones and leaves some out. That table supplies the V and J calls and clone size; D and trimming were determined from the DNA. Of under 250,000 clones in the sample, around 83% are singletons; the top ten hold less than 3%. The germline gives CDR1 MNHEY, CDR2 SVGEGT. This CDR3 spans 15 amino acids. V was cut by 6 bases and J by 2 bases, with 16 bases left in between. J is TRBJ1-2 and V is TRBV6-2 or TRBV6-3; TRBD1 might be the D (6 bases). The clonotype was recovered from a man aged 50 or older with active or convalescent COVID-19. Specimen: peripheral blood. The CDR3 DNA reads as TGTGCCAGCAGCAACGGACAGAGCATAAACTATGGCTACACCTTC. It specifies CASSNGQSINYGYTF.